This T cell receptor (beta chain) appears in the sequencing data of a study of monozygotic twins with inflammatory bowel disease. Study results and limitations: Those with IBD had lower TCRbeta diversity (inverse Simpson) than their healthy co-twins did. Extra variability in the repertoires of patients may have come from differing immunosuppressive treatments.

TCRdb reanalyzed the 5' RACE reads, giving one entry per CDR3 protein sequence and no DNA. The listing contains some 450,000 distinct CDR3 sequences. This CDR3 is 16 amino acids long. CDR1 is SGHDT, CDR2 YYEEEE, per germline. Comment on this clonotype: Its antigen is currently unknown.

This TCR was sampled from a human donor with ulcerative colitis or Crohn's disease, or a healthy co-twin of an affected twin (not recorded which). The V gene is TRBV5-6, the J gene TRBJ2-3; absent DNA, TCRdb's TRBD2 call cannot be checked. The sequenced sample consisted of blood. This CDR3 is CASSLGSGGAADTQYF.